This record concerns one T cell receptor (beta chain) sequence. This specimen belongs to a study of cytomegalovirus exposure and HLA in healthy donors. The PCR employed 60 Vbeta primers together with 13 Jbeta primers. The data were produced by immunoSEQ multiplex PCR, yet TCRdb's version contains in-frame clones alone and is incomplete. Among roughly 150,000 clones listed, 80% to 90% were seen once. From germline, CDR1 is SEHNR and CDR2 FQNEAQ (reference sequence). V was trimmed by 2 bases and J by 7 bases, leaving 14 bases between them. This CDR3 comprises 14 residues. Sequenced sample: PBMCs. This clonotype was sampled from a male donor in good health and CMV-seronegative. The J gene is TRBJ1-1, the V gene TRBV7-9, with a possible D match to TRBD1 (6 bases). In DNA, the CDR3 is TGTGCCAGCAGCTTAATTGAAGGGGGGGGTGAAGCTTTCTTT. Encoded protein: CASSLIEGGGEAFF.